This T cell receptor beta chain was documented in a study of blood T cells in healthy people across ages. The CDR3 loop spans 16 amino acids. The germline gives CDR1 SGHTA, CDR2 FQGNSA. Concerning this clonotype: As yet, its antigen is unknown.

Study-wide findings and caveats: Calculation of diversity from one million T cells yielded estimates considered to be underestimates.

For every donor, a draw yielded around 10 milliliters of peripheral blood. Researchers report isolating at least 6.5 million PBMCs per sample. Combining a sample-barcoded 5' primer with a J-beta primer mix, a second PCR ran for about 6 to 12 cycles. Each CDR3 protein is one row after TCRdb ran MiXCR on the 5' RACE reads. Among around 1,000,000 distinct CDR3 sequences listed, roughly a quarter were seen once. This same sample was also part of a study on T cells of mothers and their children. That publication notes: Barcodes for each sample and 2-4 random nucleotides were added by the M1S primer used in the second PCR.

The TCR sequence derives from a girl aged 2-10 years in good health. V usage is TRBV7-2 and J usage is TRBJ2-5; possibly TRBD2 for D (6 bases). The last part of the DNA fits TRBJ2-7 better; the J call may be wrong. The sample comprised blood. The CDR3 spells CASSLSSWGLSYEQYF. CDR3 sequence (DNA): TGTGCCAGCAGCTTAAGCTCATGGGGACTCTCCTACGAGCAGTACTTC.